The rows below give T cell receptor beta chains drawn from one sample of a study of T cells in narcolepsy. Clones were sequenced by immunoSEQ multiplex PCR, and TCRdb holds only the in-frame ones, with some missing. The table includes fewer than 30,000 clones, more than 80% detected once. The source material was CD45RA- memory CD4+ T cells from PBMCs. These receptors all come from a human donor with narcolepsy. CDR3s include the opening cysteine and the closing phenylalanine or tryptophan. Each record gives: clone size, J gene, V gene, D gene, CDR3 DNA, CDR3 protein. A D gene is named only where the DNA matches it firmly. The size of a clone is reported for some rows only, either as once, few or many, or as a class for expanded clones.

clone_size: few; j_call: TRBJ2-3; v_call: TRBV7-2; d_call: .; cdr3_nt: TGTGCCAGCAGTCAATCCACAGATACGCAGTATTTT; cdr3_aa: CASSQSTDTQYF
clone_size: .; j_call: TRBJ2-7; v_call: TRBV9; d_call: TRBD2; cdr3_nt: TGTGCCAGCAGCGTAGCGGGAGGTACCTACGAGCAGTACTTC; cdr3_aa: CASSVAGGTYEQYF
clone_size: .; j_call: TRBJ2-1; v_call: TRBV6-4; d_call: .; cdr3_nt: TGTGCCAGCAGTGTTGACGGGAGCTCCTACAATGAGCAGTTCTTC; cdr3_aa: CASSVDGSSYNEQFF
clone_size: .; j_call: TRBJ2-7; v_call: TRBV7-2; d_call: TRBD2; cdr3_nt: TGTGCCAGCAGCCAATGGACTAGCCCTCCACCCCAGTACTTC; cdr3_aa: CASSQWTSPPPQYF
clone_size: .; j_call: TRBJ1-2; v_call: TRBV10-1; d_call: .; cdr3_nt: TGCGCCAGCAGTGAGCTACAGAACTATGGCTACACCTTC; cdr3_aa: CASSELQNYGYTF
clone_size: .; j_call: TRBJ2-7; v_call: TRBV20-1; d_call: .; cdr3_nt: TGCAGTGCTAGGGGGCCTTACGAGCAGTACTTC; cdr3_aa: CSARGPYEQYF
clone_size: few; j_call: TRBJ2-1; v_call: TRBV13; d_call: TRBD2; cdr3_nt: TGTGCCAGCAGCTTAAGGATGGCGGGAGGGCCATGGAATGAGCAGTTCTTC; cdr3_aa: CASSLRMAGGPWNEQFF
clone_size: .; j_call: TRBJ2-7; v_call: TRBV14; d_call: TRBD1; cdr3_nt: TGTGCCAGCAGCCAAGTCCTCCGGGACAGCTACGAGCAGTACTTC; cdr3_aa: CASSQVLRDSYEQYF
clone_size: once; j_call: TRBJ1-5; v_call: TRBV6-1; d_call: .; cdr3_nt: TGTGCCAGCAGTGAATATGGCAGGTCTCGGAGCAATCAGCCCCAGCATTTT; cdr3_aa: CASSEYGRSRSNQPQHF
clone_size: once; j_call: TRBJ1-6; v_call: TRBV5-4; d_call: .; cdr3_nt: TGTGCCAGCAGCCAAATTTCAGATAATTCACCCCTCCACTTT; cdr3_aa: CASSQISDNSPLHF
clone_size: .; j_call: TRBJ1-4; v_call: TRBV7-8; d_call: .; cdr3_nt: TGTGCCAGCAGCCCAAATCTCAGGGGAAAACTGTTTTTT; cdr3_aa: CASSPNLRGKLFF
clone_size: .; j_call: TRBJ2-7; v_call: TRBV6-5; d_call: TRBD2; cdr3_nt: TGTGCCAGCAGTTACTCAGGCGGGAGTAACCCCTACGAGCAGTACTTC; cdr3_aa: CASSYSGGSNPYEQYF
clone_size: .; j_call: TRBJ1-2; v_call: TRBV11-2; d_call: .; cdr3_nt: TGTGCCAGCAGCTTAGCTCGTACGGCAGGTGGCTACACCTTC; cdr3_aa: CASSLARTAGGYTF
clone_size: .; j_call: TRBJ2-2; v_call: TRBV5-8; d_call: TRBD2; cdr3_nt: TGTGCCACAAACAGCGGGAGGGAAACCGGGGAGCTGTTTTTT; cdr3_aa: CATNSGRETGELFF
clone_size: .; j_call: TRBJ2-2; v_call: TRBV5-1; d_call: .; cdr3_nt: TGCGCCAGCAGCTTGGCCGAAGTGGGAGGCACCGGGGAGCTGTTTTTT; cdr3_aa: CASSLAEVGGTGELFF
clone_size: .; j_call: TRBJ1-5; v_call: TRBV6-1; d_call: .; cdr3_nt: TGTGCCAGCATTAAAGGGGTTTCGAGCAATCAGCCCCAGCATTTT; cdr3_aa: CASIKGVSSNQPQHF
clone_size: .; j_call: TRBJ2-5; v_call: TRBV6-6; d_call: TRBD1; cdr3_nt: TGTGCCATTGGCGAGGGACAGGGACAAGAGACCCAGTACTTC; cdr3_aa: CAIGEGQGQETQYF
clone_size: .; j_call: TRBJ2-5; v_call: TRBV5-6; d_call: .; cdr3_nt: TGTGCCAGCAGTCAAAAAGAGACCCAGTACTTC; cdr3_aa: CASSQKETQYF
clone_size: .; j_call: TRBJ2-7; v_call: TRBV7-2; d_call: TRBD1; cdr3_nt: TGTGCCAGCCAAATGGGCAGGGGGCGTTACGAGCAGTACTTC; cdr3_aa: CASQMGRGRYEQYF
clone_size: .; j_call: TRBJ2-7; v_call: TRBV5-1; d_call: TRBD2; cdr3_nt: TGCGCCAGCAGCTTGGGGTCCCTAGCGGGAGCAACCTACGAGCAGTACTTC; cdr3_aa: CASSLGSLAGATYEQYF
clone_size: .; j_call: TRBJ2-7; v_call: TRBV6-1; d_call: TRBD1; cdr3_nt: TGTGCCAGCAGTCCCCGGACAGGGGCCGAGCAGTACTTC; cdr3_aa: CASSPRTGAEQYF
clone_size: .; j_call: TRBJ2-1; v_call: TRBV2; d_call: .; cdr3_nt: TGTGCCAGCATCCCGAAGGAGCGCTTGGCGGATGAGCAGTTCTTC; cdr3_aa: CASIPKERLADEQFF
clone_size: .; j_call: TRBJ2-7; v_call: TRBV19; d_call: .; cdr3_nt: TGTGCCAGTTCTGTGGAGAGCGGTGTTAGCTCCTACGAGCAGTACTTC; cdr3_aa: CASSVESGVSSYEQYF
clone_size: .; j_call: TRBJ2-7; v_call: TRBV19; d_call: TRBD2; cdr3_nt: TGTGCCAGTAGTACGAAGAGGGCTAGCGGGGCCCCTTACGAGCAGTACTTC; cdr3_aa: CASSTKRASGAPYEQYF
clone_size: once; j_call: TRBJ2-1; v_call: TRBV5-1; d_call: TRBD1; cdr3_nt: TGCGCCAGCAGCTTGGTTGGTACAGGGGATGAGCAGTTCTTC; cdr3_aa: CASSLVGTGDEQFF
clone_size: .; j_call: TRBJ2-7; v_call: TRBV28; d_call: TRBD1; cdr3_nt: TGTGCCAGCAGTCCCCGGGACAGCGCCTACGAGCAGTACTTC; cdr3_aa: CASSPRDSAYEQYF
clone_size: once; j_call: TRBJ1-1; v_call: TRBV28; d_call: .; cdr3_nt: TGTGCCAGCAGTCCCGGGAACAGAAACACTGAAGCTTTCTTT; cdr3_aa: CASSPGNRNTEAFF
clone_size: .; j_call: TRBJ2-3; v_call: TRBV7-9; d_call: .; cdr3_nt: TGTGCCAGCAGCTTAATTGGGAGCATGTGGTCAACAGATACGCAGTATTTT; cdr3_aa: CASSLIGSMWSTDTQYF
clone_size: .; j_call: TRBJ2-7; v_call: TRBV9; d_call: .; cdr3_nt: TGTGCCAGCAATAGGATGGGCGGGTACGAGCAGTACTTC; cdr3_aa: CASNRMGGYEQYF